The 30 T cell receptor beta chains reported below all come from one sample, sequenced in a study of OX40 agonist ivuxolimab in advanced cancers. Method: immunoSEQ multiplex PCR; TCRdb's copy keeps in-frame clones and lacks some. The sample carries 40,000 or so clones, around 89% recorded once. The sequencing used CD4+ or CD8+ T cells sorted from blood, collected in a trial of the OX40 agonist ivuxolimab. These receptor sequences come from an adult with an advanced solid tumor such as melanoma, head and neck, liver or kidney cancer.

Regarding this clone: In the same sample, other DNA sequences code for this CDR3. The rearrangement uses TRBV9 and TRBJ1-5; the match to TRBD1 covers 8 bases. The CDR3 has 14 residues. Trimming at V came to 0 bases and at J to 4 bases, leaving 0 bases not matched to a gene. Germline assignment: CDR1 SGDLS and CDR2 YYNGEE. Written as DNA, the CDR3 is TGTGCCAGCAGCGTAGGGACAGGGAATCAGCCCCAGCATTTT. This sequence encodes CASSVGTGNQPQHF. The entire variable domain, with the rest obtained from reference TRBV9 and TRBJ1-5, is as follows: DSGVTQTPKHLITATGQRVTLRCSPRSGDLSVYWYQQSLDQGLQFLIQYYNGEERAKGNILERFSAQQFPDLHSELNLSSLELGDSALYFCASSVGTGNQPQHFGDGTRLSIL.

V and J are TRBV5-5 and TRBJ2-7; D possibly corresponds to TRBD1 (6 bases). Germline V lookup: CDR1 SGHKS, CDR2 YYEKEE (reference sequence). Trimming left V 2 bases short and J 3 bases short, with 9 bases between. The CDR3 is made up of 13 amino acids. CDR3 coding DNA: TGTGCCAGCAGCTTCTCCAGGGGCTACGAGCAGTACTTC. Protein: CASSFSRGYEQYF.

The chain joins TRBV27 to TRBJ2-3; no clear D. The CDR3 is 14 amino acids. The germline V gene encodes CDR1 MNHEY and CDR2 SMNVEV (reference sequence). V lost 5 bases to trimming and J lost 5 bases, with 14 bases between them. CDR3 sequence (DNA): TGTGCCAGCAGTCCGCCATTTATAAGAGATACGCAGTATTTT. Amino acid sequence: CASSPPFIRDTQYF.

This clone is a singleton in its sample. V usage is TRBV6-6 and J usage is TRBJ2-1; 7 bases are shared with TRBD1. The CDR3 covers 13 residues. Looked up from germline, CDR1 is MNHNY and CDR2 is SVGAGI (reference sequence). The ends lost 8 bases at V and 3 bases at J; junction bases unmatched: 4. Written as DNA, the CDR3 is TGTGCCAGCTTCCGGGACAGCTACAATGAGCAGTTCTTC. This sequence encodes CASFRDSYNEQFF.

The rearrangement uses TRBV2 and TRBJ1-1; D call uncertain. The CDR3 has 13 residues. Trimming took off 7 bases at V and 1 base at J, with 10 bases between the two ends. Germline V gene sequence: CDR1 SNHLY, CDR2 FYNNEI. The CDR3 loop reads CASIAVQNTEAFF. CDR3 bases: TGTGCCAGCATTGCCGTCCAGAACACTGAAGCTTTCTTT.

This clone showed up just once. The gene calls are TRBV5-1 and TRBJ2-2, with D unclear. Trimming pared 0 bases from V and 2 bases from J, leaving 5 bases between. Looked up from germline, CDR1 is SGHRS and CDR2 is YFSETQ. This CDR3 region has 14 residues. CDR3 residues: CASSLGRNTGELFF. In nucleotides, the CDR3 is TGCGCCAGCAGCTTGGGTAGAAACACCGGGGAGCTGTTTTTT. The complete variable domain, with remaining parts taken from reference TRBV5-1 and TRBJ2-2, reads KAGVTQTPRYLIKTRGQQVTLSCSPISGHRSVSWYQQTPGQGLQFLFEYFSETQRNKGNFPGRFSGRQFSNSRSEMNVSTLELGDSALYLCASSLGRNTGELFFGEGSRLTVL.

The V call is TRBV7-3, the J call TRBJ1-1; possibly TRBD1 for D (5 bases). The CDR3 has 14 amino acids. The V end was cut by 5 bases, the J end by 4 bases, with 14 bases between. Germline assignment: CDR1 SGHTA and CDR2 FQGTGA. The CDR3 nucleotides read TGTGCCAGCAGCCCCAGGGATTTGAGCACTGAAGCTTTCTTT. Translation: CASSPRDLSTEAFF. Drawing the rest from reference TRBV7-3 and TRBJ1-1, the complete variable domain is GAGVSQTPSNKVTEKGKYVELRCDPISGHTALYWYRQSLGQGPEFLIYFQGTGAADDSGLPNDRFFAVRPEGSVSTLKIQRTERGDSAVYLCASSPRDLSTEAFFGQGTRLTVV.

There are a few counts of this clone. The chain uses TRBV5-4 and TRBJ2-5; D could derive from TRBD1 or TRBD2 (5 bases each). This CDR3 contains 13 residues. V gave up 5 bases and J gave up 7 bases, with 15 bases separating them. Germline values: CDR1 SGHNT, CDR2 YYREEE (reference sequence). CDR3 residues: CASSSGPGGTQYF. CDR3 nucleotide sequence: TGTGCCAGCAGTTCGGGACCCGGAGGGACCCAGTACTTC. Variable domain in full (rest from reference TRBV5-4 and TRBJ2-5): ETGVTQSPTHLIKTRGQQVTLRCSSQSGHNTVSWYQQALGQGPQFIFQYYREEENGRGNFPPRFSGLQFPNYSSELNVNALELDDSALYLCASSSGPGGTQYFGPGTRLLVL.

The chain joins TRBV5-1 to TRBJ2-1; 7 positions agree with TRBD1. J was trimmed by 9 bases and V by 3 bases; bases with no gene match: 6. CDR3 size: 13 residues. Germline loops: CDR1 SGHRS, CDR2 YFSETQ. The CDR3 spells CASSSRGSGEQFF. The CDR3 nucleotides read TGCGCCAGCAGCTCCAGGGGGTCAGGTGAGCAGTTCTTC. Looking up the rest from reference TRBV5-1 and TRBJ2-1 gives the full variable domain: KAGVTQTPRYLIKTRGQQVTLSCSPISGHRSVSWYQQTPGQGLQFLFEYFSETQRNKGNFPGRFSGRQFSNSRSEMNVSTLELGDSALYLCASSSRGSGEQFFGPGTRLTVL.

The V and J genes are TRBV7-2 and TRBJ1-5; a possible D gene is TRBD1 (6 bases). This CDR3 comprises 15 residues. V was pared by 5 bases and J by 3 bases, with 14 bases between. Germline CDR1 SGHTA, CDR2 FQGNSA. The CDR3 sequence is CASSHLGQNNQPQHF. The CDR3 nucleotides are TGTGCCAGCAGCCATTTAGGACAGAACAATCAGCCCCAGCATTTT.

The chain carries TRBV27 and TRBJ2-6, with no clear D. This CDR3 has 15 amino acids. V was shortened by 3 bases and J by 0 bases, with 6 bases between the two germline ends. From germline, CDR1 is MNHEY and CDR2 SMNVEV (reference sequence). The CDR3 sequence: CASSFRRSGANVLTF. The DNA of the CDR3 is TGTGCCAGCAGTTTTAGGCGCTCTGGGGCCAACGTCCTGACTTTC.

This chain uses TRBV6-5 with TRBJ1-2; D gene unclear. The germline CDR1 and CDR2 sequences are MNHEY and SVGAGI. With 4 bases removed from V and 4 bases from J, the gap between germline ends came to 10 bases. There are 13 residues in the CDR3. The CDR3 nucleotides read TGTGCCAGCAGTTCCACCATCTCCTATGGCTACACCTTC. Translated, it gives CASSSTISYGYTF.

The chain has TRBV5-1 and TRBJ1-3; no clear D gene. Germline V gene data show CDR1 as SGHRS and CDR2 as YFSETQ. Trimming left V 4 bases short and J 3 bases short, with 8 bases between. The CDR3 has 13 amino acids. CDR3 loop: CASSNEDGNTIYF. CDR3 nucleotides: TGCGCCAGCAGCAACGAGGATGGAAACACCATATATTTT.

This clone was seen a few times. The chain joins TRBV6-1 to TRBJ1-6, with D possibly being TRBD1 (5 bases). Trimming took off 3 bases at V and 9 bases at J, with 6 bases between the two ends. Germline V gene sequence: CDR1 MNHNS, CDR2 SASEGT. CDR3 size: 12 residues. The CDR3 region is CASSDGASPLHF. In DNA form, the CDR3 reads TGTGCCAGCAGTGATGGGGCTTCACCCCTCCACTTT.

The rearrangement joins TRBV5-1 to TRBJ2-2, with D perhaps given as TRBD1 or TRBD2 (5 bases each). From germline, CDR1 is SGHRS and CDR2 YFSETQ. The CDR3 loop spans 15 amino acids. The germline V and J ends were trimmed by 4 bases and 0 bases, with 10 bases remaining between them. CDR3 in DNA: TGCGCCAGCAGCCGAGTGGGGGCGAACACCGGGGAGCTGTTTTTT. Amino acids: CASSRVGANTGELFF.

The chain carries TRBV5-1 and TRBJ2-3, with D perhaps TRBD2 (7 bases). Per the germline V gene, CDR1 is SGHRS and CDR2 is YFSETQ. Trimming cost V 4 bases and J 6 bases, with 21 bases left between them. The CDR3 is 16 residues long. The CDR3 region is CASSRLTSGGADTQYF. The DNA for the CDR3 is TGCGCCAGCAGCAGACTGACTAGTGGGGGGGCGGATACGCAGTATTTT.

This clone was seen a single time. The rearrangement uses TRBV5-1 and TRBJ2-5; a possible D gene is TRBD2 (7 bases). Germline CDR1 is SGHRS and CDR2 is YFSETQ. CDR3 length: 15 residues. Trimming stripped 0 bases from V and 3 bases from J, with 12 bases between. CDR3 region: CASSLVGGAEETQYF. CDR3 nucleotide sequence: TGCGCCAGCAGCTTGGTGGGGGGGGCCGAAGAGACCCAGTACTTC. Using reference TRBV5-1 and TRBJ2-5 for the parts outside the CDR3, the full variable domain is KAGVTQTPRYLIKTRGQQVTLSCSPISGHRSVSWYQQTPGQGLQFLFEYFSETQRNKGNFPGRFSGRQFSNSRSEMNVSTLELGDSALYLCASSLVGGAEETQYFGPGTRLLVL.

The CDR3 region is CASSGHQGVGELFF. CDR3 nucleotide sequence: TGTGCCAGCAGTGGTCATCAGGGGGTCGGGGAGCTGTTTTTT. The V and J genes are TRBV6-4 and TRBJ2-2; TRBD1 matches at 7 bases. From germline, CDR1 is MRHNA and CDR2 SNTAGT. With V trimmed by 4 bases and J by 7 bases, 6 bases remained unmatched. The length of the CDR3 is 14 residues.

The V gene is TRBV5-1, the J gene TRBJ2-2; no clear D gene. The CDR3 consists of 11 residues. Germline V gives CDR1 SGHRS, CDR2 YFSETQ. V lost 4 bases and J 2 bases, leaving 0 bases between the germline ends. The CDR3 DNA is TGCGCCAGCAGCAACACCGGGGAGCTGTTTTTT. It codes for CASSNTGELFF.

The chain combines TRBV7-9 with TRBJ1-2; D might be TRBD1 (6 bases). The germline V gene has CDR1 SEHNR and CDR2 FQNEAQ (reference sequence). V was pared by 5 bases and J by 0 bases, with 13 bases between. The CDR3 totals 15 residues. CDR3 nucleotides: TGTGCCAGCAGCGCTGACAGGCCTTCTAACTATGGCTACACCTTC. Encoded protein: CASSADRPSNYGYTF.

CDR3 amino acids: CASSTRGGVYNEQFF. The DNA for the CDR3 is TGTGCCAGCAGCACAAGGGGGGGAGTATACAATGAGCAGTTCTTC. This sequence joins TRBV5-4 and TRBJ2-1; tentative D call: TRBD2 (7 bases). The V end was cut by 4 bases, the J end by 4 bases, with 15 bases between. The length of the CDR3 is 15 residues. Germline-derived CDR1 and CDR2 are SGHNT and YYREEE (reference sequence).

CDR3 sequence: CASSFWQGPSPNYGYTF. CDR3 coding DNA: TGTGCCAGCAGCTTCTGGCAGGGGCCAAGCCCTAACTATGGCTACACCTTC. The V gene is TRBV11-3, the J gene TRBJ1-2, with a weak D call TRBD1 (6 bases). The length of the CDR3 is 17 residues. Germline V gene lookup returns CDR1 SGHNT and CDR2 YENEEA. The ends were cut back, 3 bases at V and 0 bases at J, with 17 bases in the middle.

V gene TRBV4-2 combines with J gene TRBJ2-7; tentatively, D is TRBD2 (7 bases). Trimming took off 3 bases at V and 3 bases at J, with 33 bases between the two ends. The CDR3 loop spans 21 amino acids. CDR1 LGHNA and CDR2 YNFKEQ come from the germline V gene. CDR3 sequence reads: CASSQGGVGGGYFGTIYEQYF. CDR3 bases: TGTGCCAGCAGCCAGGGGGGCGTTGGCGGGGGATATTTTGGCACGATCTACGAGCAGTACTTC.

The chain uses TRBV5-5 and TRBJ1-1; the D is unclear. Germline V gene sequence: CDR1 SGHKS, CDR2 YYEKEE (reference sequence). The germline V and J ends were trimmed by 4 bases and 1 base, with 11 bases remaining between them. CDR3 length: 14 residues. The CDR3 DNA is TGTGCCAGCAGCCCCGGCATCCAGAACACTGAAGCTTTCTTT. Residues: CASSPGIQNTEAFF.

The chain links TRBV5-5 to TRBJ1-2; the match to TRBD1 covers 9 bases. Germline lookup yields CDR1 SGHKS and CDR2 YYEKEE (reference sequence). The V and J ends lost 1 base and 5 bases, in that order; junction bases with no gene match: 6. The CDR3 extends over 15 amino acids. The CDR3 region is CASSLMTGQGYGYTF. The CDR3 nucleotides read TGTGCCAGCAGCTTGATGACGGGACAGGGATATGGCTACACCTTC.

V gene TRBV7-3 combines with J gene TRBJ2-5, with 8 bases identical to TRBD1. The CDR3 loop spans 14 amino acids. CDR1 and CDR2 from the germline V gene are SGHTA and FQGTGA. V shed 5 bases and J 4 bases; nucleotides not matched to a gene: 6. The CDR3 protein is CASSLTGTGETQYF. The CDR3 DNA reads TGTGCCAGCAGCCTCACCGGGACAGGAGAGACCCAGTACTTC.

The V call is TRBV2, the J call TRBJ2-2, with 12 bases fitting TRBD2. With 6 bases clipped from V and 5 bases from J, the junction kept 4 bases outside the gene matches. The germline V gene encodes CDR1 SNHLY and CDR2 FYNNEI. The CDR3 covers 15 residues. The CDR3 coding sequence is TGTGCCAGCAGGGGGGGACTAGCGGGTACCGGGGAGCTGTTTTTT. It translates to CASRGGLAGTGELFF.

The chain recombines TRBV5-1 with TRBJ1-1; D ambiguous. Germline V gene lookup returns CDR1 SGHRS and CDR2 YFSETQ. This CDR3 contains 14 residues. The germline V and J ends were trimmed by 1 base and 1 base, with 8 bases remaining between them. The CDR3 region is CASSLSQTNTEAFF. The CDR3 DNA follows: TGCGCCAGCAGCTTGAGCCAGACGAACACTGAAGCTTTCTTT.

The chain uses TRBV19 and TRBJ2-2; weak D call: TRBD2 (6 bases). Germline V gives CDR1 LNHDA, CDR2 SQIVND (reference sequence). The V end lost 10 bases, the J end lost 4 bases, and 16 bases lay between the germline ends. This CDR3 has 14 residues. The CDR3, as DNA: TGTGCCACCGGAGGGTTGGGGACCACCGGGGAGCTGTTTTTT. It specifies CATGGLGTTGELFF.

This chain uses TRBV19 with TRBJ1-1; weak D call: TRBD1 (6 bases). Looked up from germline, CDR1 is LNHDA and CDR2 is SQIVND (reference sequence). Trimming took off 6 bases at V and 4 bases at J, with 12 bases between the two ends. This CDR3 is built from 13 residues. CDR3 amino acids: CASSPQGPTEAFF. CDR3 in DNA: TGTGCCAGTAGCCCACAGGGTCCCACTGAAGCTTTCTTT.